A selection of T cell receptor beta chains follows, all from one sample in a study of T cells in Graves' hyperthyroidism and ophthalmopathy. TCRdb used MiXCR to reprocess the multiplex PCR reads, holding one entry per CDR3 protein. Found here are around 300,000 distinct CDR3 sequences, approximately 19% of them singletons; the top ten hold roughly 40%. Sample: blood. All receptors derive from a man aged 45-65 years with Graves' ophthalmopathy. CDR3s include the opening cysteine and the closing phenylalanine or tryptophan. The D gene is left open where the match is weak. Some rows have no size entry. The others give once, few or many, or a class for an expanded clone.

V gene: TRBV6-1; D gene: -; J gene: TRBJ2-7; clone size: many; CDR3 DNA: TGTGCCAGCAGTTCACTTAGACAGGCCTCTTCCTACGAGCAGTACTTC; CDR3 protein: CASSSLRQASSYEQYF
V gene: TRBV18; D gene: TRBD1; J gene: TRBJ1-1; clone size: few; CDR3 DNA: TGTGCCAGCTCCGCCGGACAGGTCGGTGAAGCTTTCTTT; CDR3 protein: CASSAGQVGEAFF
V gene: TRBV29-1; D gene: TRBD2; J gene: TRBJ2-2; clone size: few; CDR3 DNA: TGCAGCGTTGGGACTAGCGGGATTGTCACCGGGGAGCTGTTTTTT; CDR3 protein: CSVGTSGIVTGELFF
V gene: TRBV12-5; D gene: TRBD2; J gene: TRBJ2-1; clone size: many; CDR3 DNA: TGTGCTAGTGGTTCCGGGGTCACACTAGCGGGGGCGAATGAGCAGTTCTTC; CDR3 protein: CASGSGVTLAGANEQFF
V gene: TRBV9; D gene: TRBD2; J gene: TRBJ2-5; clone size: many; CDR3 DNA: TGTGCCAGCAGCCGTGAAACTAGCGGGAGAATGACCCAGTACTTC; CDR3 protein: CASSRETSGRMTQYF
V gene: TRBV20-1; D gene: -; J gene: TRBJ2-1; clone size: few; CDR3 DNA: TGCAGTGCCCTATTCGGCCAATACAATGAGCAGTTCTTC; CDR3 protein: CSALFGQYNEQFF
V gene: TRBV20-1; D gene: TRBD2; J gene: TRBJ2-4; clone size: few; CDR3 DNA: TGCAGTGCTAGAGTGCTAGCGGGTTTAGCCAAAAACATTCAGTACTTC; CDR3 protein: CSARVLAGLAKNIQYF
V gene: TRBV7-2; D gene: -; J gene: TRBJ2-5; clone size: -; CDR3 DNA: TGTGCCAGCAGCGCGGGACAAAACCGGGTGACCCAGTACTTC; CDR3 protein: CASSAGQNRVTQYF
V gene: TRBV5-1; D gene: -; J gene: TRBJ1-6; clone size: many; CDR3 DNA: TGCGCCAGCAGCTTGTACAGCTCTTCACCCCTCCACTTT; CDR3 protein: CASSLYSSSPLHF
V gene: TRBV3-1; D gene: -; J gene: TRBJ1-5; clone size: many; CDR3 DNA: TGTGCCAGCAGCCAAGGGACAGATCAGCCCCAGCATTTT; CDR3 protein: CASSQGTDQPQHF
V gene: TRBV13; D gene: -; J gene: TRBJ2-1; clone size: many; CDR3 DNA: TGTGCCAGCAGCTTAGATAGGTTCAGGGGCAATGAGCAGTTCTTC; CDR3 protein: CASSLDRFRGNEQFF
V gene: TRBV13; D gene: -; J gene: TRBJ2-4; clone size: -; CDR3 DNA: TGTGCCAGCAGCTTGAAAACGGCCAAAAACATTCAGTACTTC; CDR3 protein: CASSLKTAKNIQYF
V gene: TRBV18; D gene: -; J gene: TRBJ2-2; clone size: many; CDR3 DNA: TGTGCCAGCGCCCCTTTACAGGGCCCCACCGGGGAGCTGTTTTTT; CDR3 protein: CASAPLQGPTGELFF
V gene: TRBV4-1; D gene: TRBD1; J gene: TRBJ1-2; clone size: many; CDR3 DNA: TGCGCCAGCAGACAGAACAGGGGCGACTATGGCTACACCTTC; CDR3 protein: CASRQNRGDYGYTF
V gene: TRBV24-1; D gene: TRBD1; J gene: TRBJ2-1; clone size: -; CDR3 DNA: TGTGCCACCAGTGATTCGCAGACAGGGGATGAGCAGTTCTTC; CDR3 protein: CATSDSQTGDEQFF
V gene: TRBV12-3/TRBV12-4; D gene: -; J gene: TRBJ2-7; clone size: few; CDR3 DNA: TGTGCCAGCAGCACAAAGACCTCCGGCGAGCAGTACTTC; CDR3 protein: CASSTKTSGEQYF
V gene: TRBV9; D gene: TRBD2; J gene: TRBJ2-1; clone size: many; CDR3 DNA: TGTGCCAGCAGCGGCCGGGGAGGGCCTAACAATGAGCAGTTCTTC; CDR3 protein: CASSGRGGPNNEQFF
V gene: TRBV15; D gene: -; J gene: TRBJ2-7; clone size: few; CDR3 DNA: TGTGCCACCAGCAGAGGGGCCAGGGGCTACGAGCAGTACTTC; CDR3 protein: CATSRGARGYEQYF
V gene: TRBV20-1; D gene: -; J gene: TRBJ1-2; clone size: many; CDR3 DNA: TGCAGTGCTAGTGGGCAGGAAGGCTATGGCTACACCTTC; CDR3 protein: CSASGQEGYGYTF
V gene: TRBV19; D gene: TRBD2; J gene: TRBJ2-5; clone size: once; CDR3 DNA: TGTGCCAGTAGTGGTGGACTAGCGGGAGCGGAGACCCAGTACTTC; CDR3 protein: CASSGGLAGAETQYF
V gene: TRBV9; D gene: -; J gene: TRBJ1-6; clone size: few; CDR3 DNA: TGTGCCAGCAGCGCGTCGCCTTCGGACGGGTATAATTCACCCCTCCACTTT; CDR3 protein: CASSASPSDGYNSPLHF
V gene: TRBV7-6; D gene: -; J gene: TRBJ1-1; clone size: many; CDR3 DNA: TGTGCCAGCAGCGTCACAGAGGGCGCTGAAGCTTTCTTT; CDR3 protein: CASSVTEGAEAFF
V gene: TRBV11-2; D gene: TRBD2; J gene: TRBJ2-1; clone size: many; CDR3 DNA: TGTGCCAGCAGCTTAGATTTCCTAGCGGGAACCTACAATGAGCAGTTCTTC; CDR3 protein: CASSLDFLAGTYNEQFF